The next 2 T cell receptor beta chains were all read from a single sample in a study of T cell repertoires in cytomegalovirus infection. TCRdb independently ran MiXCR on the reads; one entry per CDR3 protein. The table shows almost 550,000 distinct CDR3 sequences, with 15% to 20% occurring only once. Sequenced sample: CD8+ T cells from PBMCs. The receptors come from a human donor in good health (CMV status not recorded). Some clones in this sample may be carry-over from other donors' samples.

This clonotype has only a few counts. V gene TRBV5-6 combines with J gene TRBJ2-3; 8 bases match TRBD2. The CDR3 is made up of 15 amino acids. The junction had 7 bases not matched to a gene; V was cut back by 4 bases and J by 3 bases. The V gene's germline CDR1 is SGHDT and CDR2 YYEEEE. The CDR3 DNA sequence: TGTGCCAGCAGCCCGACGGGACTAGGGACAGATACGCAGTATTTT. It translates to CASSPTGLGTDTQYF.

This clonotype was seen many times. The V and J genes are TRBV27 and TRBJ1-3; 9 nucleotides line up with TRBD1. The germline V gene encodes CDR1 MNHEY and CDR2 SMNVEV (reference sequence). CDR3 length: 15 amino acids. V dropped 7 bases and J dropped 3; count of bases not matched to a gene: 7. The CDR3 DNA follows: TGTGCCAGCAAACCTAGGACAGGGGTTGGAAACACCATATATTTT. Translating it yields CASKPRTGVGNTIYF.